A single T cell receptor beta chain is shown here with its context. Its antigen is unknown. At one of its ends the junction is not consistent with the germline gene, which may arise from a read error. From germline, CDR1 is SEHNR and CDR2 FQNEAQ (reference sequence). The CDR3 sequence is 13 residues long. The data were obtained in a study of cytomegalovirus exposure and HLA in healthy donors. Study-wide results and limits: In a later analysis, CMV-associated beta chains were mostly HLA-associated, it appeared. Investigators reported 164 TCR beta chains as tied to cytomegalovirus.

Use of 60 Vbeta and 13 Jbeta primers characterized the PCR. TCRdb's copy holds only in-frame clones and misses some; the assay was immunoSEQ multiplex PCR. In the table there are some 170,000 clones, roughly 80% of which are singletons. This TCR came from a woman aged 45-65 years in good health and CMV-seronegative. The rearrangement joins TRBV7-9 to TRBJ1-2; a possible D gene is TRBD1 (5 bases). Sequencing used PBMCs. The CDR3 protein is CSSSQGQIYGYTF. The CDR3 DNA reads TGTTCCAGCAGCCAGGGTCAGATCTATGGCTACACCTTC.